The next 24 T cell receptor beta chains were all read from a single sample in a study of type 1 regulatory T cells. These receptors have no identified antigens. MiXCR was run by TCRdb on the reads, yielding one entry per CDR3 protein. The sample includes 63,000 or so distinct CDR3 sequences, 45% to 50% of them seen just once. The sample taken for sequencing was cultured non-Tr1 T cells, either the whole culture or a sorted T cell fraction (not recorded which). These receptor sequences come from a human donor in good health.

This clonotype was detected many times. This chain connects TRBV5-1 to TRBJ2-7; possibly TRBD1 or TRBD2 for D (6 bases each). The V end lost 4 bases, the J end lost 0 bases, and 14 bases lay between the germline ends. The CDR3 consists of 15 residues. Germline CDR1 SGHRS, CDR2 YFSETQ. CDR3 region: CASSGGRESSYEQYF. The CDR3 DNA reads as TGCGCCAGCAGCGGGGGGCGCGAAAGCTCCTACGAGCAGTACTTC.

This clonotype was observed many times. This chain joins TRBV3-1 and TRBJ2-7, with D perhaps TRBD1 (5 bases). Between the trimmed V and J ends, which lost 7 bases and 3 bases, there was a span of 7 bases. Germline CDR1 LGHDT, CDR2 YNNKEL (reference sequence). This CDR3 is 11 amino acids long. The DNA of the CDR3 is TGTGCCAGCACAGGGAACTACGAGCAGTACTTC. Encoded protein: CASTGNYEQYF.

This clonotype was observed a handful of times. The chain carries TRBV2 and TRBJ2-1, with a weak D call TRBD2 (6 bases). V was trimmed by 4 bases and J by 14 bases, leaving 24 bases between them. This CDR3 is built from 15 residues. Germline loops: CDR1 SNHLY, CDR2 FYNNEI. CDR3 in amino acids: CASSALANGGGGEFF. The DNA of the CDR3 is TGTGCCAGCAGTGCATTGGCGAACGGGGGTGGCGGGGAGTTCTTC.

The chain combines TRBV20-1 with TRBJ2-5; D is unresolved. CDR3 length equals 12 residues. Germline V gene lookup returns CDR1 DFQATT and CDR2 SNEGSKA (reference sequence). V gave up 1 base and J gave up 3 bases, with 6 bases separating them. CDR3 loop: CSARGREETQYF. The CDR3 region has the DNA TGCAGTGCTAGAGGACGTGAAGAGACCCAGTACTTC.

About this clonotype: A much larger clonotype is one base distant, so this may be a read error. J is TRBJ2-2 and V is TRBV24-1; possible D gene TRBD2, 5 bases. Per germline, CDR1 KGHDR and CDR2 SFDVKD. Between the trimmed V and J ends, which lost 7 bases and 13 bases, there was a span of 15 bases. CDR3 length: 12 amino acids. The CDR3 DNA reads as TGTGCCACCAGAGACCCGGGCGCGGGGCTGTTTTTT. Amino acid sequence: CATRDPGAGLFF.

The rearrangement uses TRBV19 and TRBJ2-7, with D maybe TRBD2 (6 bases). This CDR3 has 14 amino acids. V shed 5 bases and J shed 3 bases, with 14 bases lying between them. The germline gives CDR1 LNHDA, CDR2 SQIVND (reference sequence). CDR3 sequence (DNA): TGTGCCAGTAGTCCCCGGGACTGGGGCTACGAGCAGTACTTC. It translates to CASSPRDWGYEQYF. The full variable domain, completed using reference TRBV19 and TRBJ2-7, is DGGITQSPKYLFRKEGQNVTLSCEQNLNHDAMYWYRQDPGQGLRLIYYSQIVNDFQKGDIAEGYSVSREKKESFPLTVTSAQKNPTAFYLCASSPRDWGYEQYFGPGTRLTVT.

A few counts support this clonotype. The rearrangement uses TRBV4-1 and TRBJ2-1; the D gene is possibly TRBD1 (8 bases). The CDR3 is 14 residues long. Germline CDR1 MGHRA, CDR2 YSYEKL. The germline V and J ends were trimmed by 8 bases and 10 bases, with 21 bases remaining between them. The CDR3 loop reads CASGGARGLGEQFF. In DNA form, the CDR3 reads TGCGCCAGCGGGGGGGCCAGGGGGCTTGGCGAGCAGTTCTTC.

V gene TRBV6-2 or TRBV6-3 combines with J gene TRBJ2-7; D is ambiguous. V was clipped by 1 base and J by 0 bases, with 13 bases between them. CDR3 length: 16 amino acids. The germline CDR1 and CDR2 sequences are MNHEY and SVGEGT. CDR3 DNA sequence: TGTGCCAGCAGTTACTTTTCCAGAGGAAGCTCCTACGAGCAGTACTTC. Protein sequence: CASSYFSRGSSYEQYF.

About this clonotype itself: This may be a read error, as it is one base from a much larger clone. The chain recombines TRBV7-9 with TRBJ2-1, with a possible D match to TRBD1 (5 bases). This CDR3 region has 13 residues. Germline V gene lookup returns CDR1 SEHNR and CDR2 FQNEAQ (reference sequence). The CDR3 region has the DNA TGTACCAGCAGCTTACAGGAGTACAATGAGCAGTTCTTC. Amino acid sequence: CTSSLQEYNEQFF.

The chain couples TRBV5-1 to TRBJ1-2; D remains unclear. Germline CDR1 and CDR2: SGHRS and YFSETQ. Trimming took 2 bases from V and 7 from J, leaving 18 bases between them. The CDR3 is 15 amino acids. The CDR3: CASSLRSAGDSGYTF. The CDR3 bases are TGCGCCAGCAGCTTAAGGTCGGCGGGTGATAGTGGCTACACCTTC.

This clonotype has only a few counts. V and J are TRBV11-3 and TRBJ2-7, with 9 positions matching TRBD1. Per germline, CDR1 SGHNT and CDR2 YENEEA. This CDR3 has 18 amino acids. The trim removed 4 bases at V and 4 bases at J, leaving 17 bases unmatched. The CDR3 here is CASSSSRGSGQGTYEQYF. The CDR3 DNA reads as TGTGCCAGCAGCTCCTCCCGGGGGTCGGGACAGGGTACTTACGAGCAGTACTTC.

V gene TRBV20-1 combines with J gene TRBJ1-1; TRBD1 matches at 7 bases. The CDR3 extends over 13 amino acids. CDR1 and CDR2 from the germline V gene are DFQATT and SNEGSKA (reference sequence). The V and J ends lost 6 bases and 2 bases, in that order; junction bases with no gene match: 6. The CDR3 nucleotides are TGCAGTGCAATGGGACAGCCCAACACTGAAGCTTTCTTT. Translation: CSAMGQPNTEAFF.

The chain joins TRBV2 to TRBJ1-1; the match to TRBD1 covers 8 bases. With 6 bases clipped from V and 1 base from J, the junction kept 7 bases outside the gene matches. CDR3 length: 15 amino acids. Germline lookup yields CDR1 SNHLY and CDR2 FYNNEI. The CDR3 coding sequence is TGTGCCAGCAGCCCTTACAGGGGGGGGAACACTGAAGCTTTCTTT. Its protein is CASSPYRGGNTEAFF.

The chain uses TRBV7-2 and TRBJ1-4, with 7 nucleotides matching TRBD1. V lost 0 bases and J lost 8; bases outside the gene matches: 9. The CDR3 contains 16 residues. Germline CDR1 and CDR2: SGHTA and FQGNSA. The CDR3 is CASSLAGDSKGEKLFF. For the CDR3, the DNA is TGTGCCAGCAGCTTAGCGGGGGACAGCAAGGGGGAAAAACTGTTTTTT.

This clonotype showed up just once. The rearrangement links TRBV18 to TRBJ1-6; no firm D call. Looked up from germline, CDR1 is KGHSH and CDR2 is LQKENI. The V end lost 4 bases, the J end lost 8 bases, and 9 bases lay between the germline ends. This CDR3 region has 13 residues. DNA for the CDR3: TGTGCCAGCTCACTCTCGGGAGATTCACCCCTCCACTTT. Translating gives CASSLSGDSPLHF.

The chain employs TRBV7-2 and TRBJ2-5; D unresolved. Germline V gives CDR1 SGHTA, CDR2 FQGNSA. The CDR3 consists of 14 residues. The germline V and J ends were trimmed by 5 bases and 2 bases, with 12 bases remaining between them. CDR3 amino acids: CASSPTREQETQYF. Written as DNA, the CDR3 is TGTGCCAGCAGCCCGACAAGGGAACAAGAGACCCAGTACTTC.

This chain joins TRBV19 and TRBJ2-3, with 8 bases identical to TRBD2. Germline-derived CDR1 and CDR2 are LNHDA and SQIVND (reference sequence). Trimming at V came to 7 bases and at J to 3 bases, leaving 6 bases not matched to a gene. The CDR3 sequence is 14 residues long. Here the CDR3 DNA reads TGTGCCAGTAAGGTTAGCGGGGCGACAGATACGCAGTATTTT. Translating it yields CASKVSGATDTQYF. Variable domain in full (rest from reference TRBV19 and TRBJ2-3): DGGITQSPKYLFRKEGQNVTLSCEQNLNHDAMYWYRQDPGQGLRLIYYSQIVNDFQKGDIAEGYSVSREKKESFPLTVTSAQKNPTAFYLCASKVSGATDTQYFGPGTRLTVL.

This clonotype appeared a few times. This sequence joins TRBV7-2 and TRBJ2-5; 7 nucleotides agree with TRBD2. The germline V gene has CDR1 SGHTA and CDR2 FQGNSA. CDR3 length: 13 residues. J was trimmed by 2 bases and V by 6 bases; bases with no gene match: 3. CDR3 sequence: CASRPGGQETQYF. CDR3 coding DNA: TGTGCCAGCAGACCGGGGGGACAAGAGACCCAGTACTTC.

The chain links TRBV27 to TRBJ1-5; D is ambiguous. There are 15 residues in the CDR3. From germline, CDR1 is MNHEY and CDR2 SMNVEV (reference sequence). Trimming pared 1 base from V and 1 base from J, leaving 8 bases between. This CDR3 reads CASSLYGVSNQPQHF. CDR3 DNA sequence: TGTGCCAGCAGTTTATACGGGGTCAGCAATCAGCCCCAGCATTTT.

This clonotype was counted between two and nine times. The chain joins TRBV9 to TRBJ2-5; D is possibly TRBD2 (5 bases). The germline V gene encodes CDR1 SGDLS and CDR2 YYNGEE. The CDR3 is 14 amino acids. V was pared by 0 bases and J by 7 bases, with 13 bases between. The CDR3 nucleotides are TGTGCCAGCAGCGTAGTTCAGGACTCAGGGACCCAGTACTTC. Protein sequence: CASSVVQDSGTQYF.

By frequency in the sample, this clonotype is medium-sized. CDR3 DNA sequence: TGTGCCAGCAGCTTTCGCGGGACGGCTAGCACAGATACGCAGTATTTT. This codes for CASSFRGTASTDTQYF. The chain carries TRBV7-2 and TRBJ2-3, with D tentatively TRBD2 (6 bases). This CDR3 spans 16 amino acids. Germline CDR1 and CDR2: SGHTA and FQGNSA. The V gene lost 3 bases and the J gene lost 0 bases, with 13 bases spanning the gap.

The V gene is TRBV3-1, the J gene TRBJ1-1, with D unclear. The V and J ends lost 4 bases and 1 base respectively, with 4 bases between them. The germline gives CDR1 LGHDT, CDR2 YNNKEL (reference sequence). The CDR3 is 12 residues long. The chain's CDR3 is CASSLGNTEAFF. CDR3 bases: TGTGCCAGCAGCCTAGGGAACACTGAAGCTTTCTTT.

The gene calls are TRBV5-6 and TRBJ1-4; D is possibly TRBD1 (6 bases). The CDR3 runs to 15 residues. V gave up 3 bases and J gave up 7 bases, with 16 bases separating them. CDR1 is SGHDT, CDR2 YYEEEE, per germline. The CDR3, as DNA: TGTGCCAGCAGCTCGCAACAGGGAGGGGTTGAAAAACTGTTTTTT. Amino acid sequence: CASSSQQGGVEKLFF.

This clonotype was counted at least ten times. This sequence joins TRBV20-1 and TRBJ2-7; possibly TRBD2 for D (6 bases). Germline loops: CDR1 DFQATT, CDR2 SNEGSKA (reference sequence). The CDR3 consists of 13 residues. V lost 3 bases, J lost 2 bases, and 11 bases lay in between. In DNA, the CDR3 is TGCAGTGCTAGCGGGGGAAATACCTACGAGCAGTACTTC. The encoded protein is CSASGGNTYEQYF.